This TCR beta chain was retrieved from a study of tumor-infiltrating lymphocytes in localized non-small cell lung cancer. Profiling relied on immunoSEQ multiplex PCR, and the TCRdb table lists in-frame clones only, not all of them. Seen here are over 2,500 clones, approximately 52% observed once, and the top ten hold roughly a tenth. V lost 6 bases, J lost 2 bases, and 10 bases lay in between. The V gene's germline CDR1 is SGHTA and CDR2 FQGNSA. There are 13 residues in the CDR3. Source material: uninvolved lung tissue not adjacent to the tumor. The chain couples TRBV7-2 to TRBJ1-2; D gene ambiguous. The sequence came from a human donor with non-small cell lung cancer. The CDR3 loop is CASSPTVNYGYTF. DNA of the CDR3: TGTGCCAGCAGTCCGACGGTGAACTATGGCTACACCTTC.